The 13 T cell receptor beta chains below all came from one sample that was sequenced in a study of regulatory T cells in long-lasting Graves disease. CDR3 regions were amplified by Arm-PCR using iRepertoire HTBI primers to build TCR beta libraries. TCRdb re-called the multiplex PCR reads through MiXCR, storing one row per CDR3 protein. The sample holds hundreds of thousands of distinct CDR3 sequences, about 17% seen once. The time point here: newly diagnosed GD, antithyroid drugs for less than 3 months. PBMCs provided the RNA from which the TCR library was made. This sample was also put to use in a study of T cells in Graves' hyperthyroidism and ophthalmopathy.

The specimen comprised peripheral blood mononuclear cells (PBMCs), sampled at new diagnosis, from a patient treated with antithyroid drugs. The receptors come from a woman in her 30s with Graves disease.

Notes on this clonotype: This clone may be a read error of a much larger clone one base away. The rearrangement links TRBV28 to TRBJ2-5; tentatively, D is TRBD2 (5 bases). The CDR3 length is 15 residues. V shed 6 bases and J shed 11 bases, with 25 bases lying between them. CDR1 and CDR2 (germline): MDHEN, SYDVKM. CDR3: CASSSLGGSYNEQYF. The CDR3, as DNA: TGTGCCAGCAGCTCACTAGGAGGCTCCTACAATGAGCAGTACTTC.

The sample holds many counts of this clonotype. The chain uses TRBV10-3 and TRBJ1-1; possibly TRBD1 for D (5 bases). V lost 4 bases and J 2 bases, leaving 8 bases between the germline ends. Germline CDR1 is ENHRY and CDR2 is SYGVKD. The CDR3 contains 13 residues. CDR3 DNA sequence: TGTGCCATCAGTGGGGACTTAAACACTGAAGCTTTCTTT. Its translation is CAISGDLNTEAFF.

This clonotype showed up many times. The gene calls are TRBV12-3 or TRBV12-4 and TRBJ1-3; no definite D call. The CDR3 loop spans 16 amino acids. With 6 bases removed from V and 0 bases from J, the gap between germline ends came to 15 bases. The CDR3 here is CASSRTFFSSGNTIYF. The DNA for the CDR3 is TGTGCCAGCAGCAGGACCTTTTTTAGCTCTGGAAACACCATATATTTT.

This clonotype has at least ten counts. The V call is TRBV3-1, the J call TRBJ2-1; 11 nucleotides line up with TRBD1. V was pared by 4 bases and J by 3 bases, with 5 bases of the junction left unmatched. The CDR3 sequence is 16 residues long. Germline CDR1 LGHDT, CDR2 YNNKEL (reference sequence). In DNA form, the CDR3 reads TGTGCCAGCAGCCCCAGGACAGGGGGCGTCTACAATGAGCAGTTCTTC. Amino acids: CASSPRTGGVYNEQFF.

The chain combines TRBV5-5 with TRBJ2-4; 7 bases align to TRBD1. V lost 4 bases, J lost 13 bases, and 20 bases stayed unmatched. This CDR3 region has 16 residues. CDR1 is SGHKS and CDR2 is YYEKEE in the germline V gene (reference sequence). In DNA form, the CDR3 reads TGTGCCAGCAGCGACGGGACAGAGCTGCTCTACAATGAGCAGTACTTC. It translates to CASSDGTELLYNEQYF.

This clonotype was detected ten times or more. The rearrangement uses TRBV10-1 and TRBJ2-5, with D uncertain. V shed 1 base and J shed 4 bases, with 7 bases lying between them. Germline V CDR1 and CDR2: WNHNN, SYGVQD (reference sequence). The CDR3 contains 13 residues. CDR3 sequence (DNA): TGCGCCAGCAGTGAGTTTTCAGGAGAGACCCAGTACTTC. This encodes CASSEFSGETQYF.

This clonotype has just a few counts. The genes are TRBV20-1 and TRBJ1-6; TRBD1 is a possible D gene (5 bases). The CDR3 runs 14 residues. The V end was cut by 8 bases, the J end by 12 bases, with 23 bases between. Germline V gene lookup returns CDR1 DFQATT and CDR2 SNEGSKA (reference sequence). CDR3 sequence: CSSPPPTASGPLHF. CDR3 in DNA: TGCAGTTCCCCGCCCCCGACAGCCAGTGGACCCCTCCACTTT.

At least ten counts were recorded for this clonotype. The chain joins TRBV20-1 to TRBJ1-4; the D gene is possibly TRBD1 (6 bases). This CDR3 is built from 15 residues. Between the trimmed V and J ends, which lost 4 bases and 6 bases, there was a span of 18 bases. The germline CDR1 and CDR2 sequences are DFQATT and SNEGSKA (reference sequence). The CDR3 DNA sequence: TGCAGTGCTAAAAAGACAGGCGATCCGGATGAAAAACTGTTTTTT. This translates into CSAKKTGDPDEKLFF.

Worth noting for this clonotype: A read error may explain this, as a much larger clone is one base away. Likely a read error: the CDR3 ends without its conserved phenylalanine or tryptophan. The chain joins TRBV12-3 or TRBV12-4 to TRBJ2-5; D uncertain. Trimming removed 3 bases from V and 4 bases from J, with 9 bases in between. This CDR3 has 13 residues. The chain's CDR3 is CASSFHIGETQYL. The CDR3 bases are TGTGCCAGCAGTTTTCATATAGGAGAGACCCAGTACCTC.

In this sample, this clonotype turned up many times. A read error may produce the germline difference seen at one junction end. The chain joins TRBV20-1 to TRBJ2-2; 9 nucleotides line up with TRBD2. The germline gives CDR1 DFQATT, CDR2 SNEGSKA (reference sequence). The CDR3 runs to 16 residues. The CDR3 sequence: CSARDSGRVDTGELFF. The DNA for the CDR3 is TGCAGTGCCAGAGATAGCGGGAGAGTCGACACCGGGGAGCTGTTTTTT.

This chain links TRBV11-2 with TRBJ2-6; D possibly uses TRBD1 or TRBD2 (5 bases each). Germline CDR1 reads SGHAT; CDR2 reads FQNNGV. The germline V and J ends were trimmed by 5 bases and 2 bases, with 13 bases remaining between them. The CDR3 spans 16 residues. CDR3 nucleotides: TGTGCCAGCAGCCCACTAGGGGCTGCTGGGGCCAACGTCCTGACTTTC. It is translated as CASSPLGAAGANVLTF.

This clonotype was seen repeatedly, ten times or more. The gene calls are TRBV30 and TRBJ1-1; possible D gene TRBD1, 5 bases. CDR3 length equals 13 residues. Germline V gene sequence: CDR1 GTSNPN, CDR2 SVGIG (reference sequence). V shed 4 bases and J shed 0 bases, with 9 bases lying between them. The CDR3: CAWTRQMNTEAFF. CDR3 nucleotides: TGTGCCTGGACGAGACAGATGAACACTGAAGCTTTCTTT.

With regard to this clonotype: This may stem from a read error, because a much larger clone lies one nucleotide away. The chain joins TRBV12-3 or TRBV12-4 to TRBJ2-1; the D gene is possibly TRBD2 (5 bases). The DNA matches TRBJ2-7 better at its end, which makes the J call doubtful. This CDR3 region has 15 residues. The CDR3 nucleotides read TGTGCCAGCAGTTCCGGCGCTAGCTCCTACAATGAGCAGTACTTC. It encodes CASSSGASSYNEQYF.